This T cell receptor (beta chain) is drawn from a study of naive and memory T cell subsets. Study-wide results and limits: Naive repertoires, especially CD8, held a few larger clonotypes, possibly memory cells re-expressing CD45RA.

In its sample, this clonotype was seen a few times. Antigen: not known. Both TRBC1 and TRBC2 were covered by a beta constant-region primer of two equimolar oligonucleotides. The ligated cDNA underwent four PCR rounds using SP2 and nested alpha and beta constant-region primers. TCRdb ran MiXCR on the UMI-ligation and nested PCR reads and lists one entry per CDR3 protein. Of approximately 150,000 distinct CDR3 sequences listed, approximately 22% are singletons. V dropped 1 base and J dropped 0 bases, with 7 bases sitting between them. CDR3 length: 15 residues. Germline V CDR1 and CDR2: SNHLY, FYNNEI. The genes are TRBV2 and TRBJ1-5; D is undetermined. The sample taken for sequencing was naive CD4+ T cells from blood. This clonotype was sampled from a human donor in good health. The CDR3 reads CASSEGDYSNQPQHF. CDR3 DNA: TGTGCCAGCAGTGAAGGAGACTATAGCAATCAGCCCCAGCATTTT.